The T cell receptor beta chain under discussion was sequenced for a study of cytomegalovirus exposure and HLA in healthy donors (dated 2017 in TCRdb). In terms of the full investigation: An earlier analysis of under 600 of the donors reported more than 250 Gb of sequence data and 100 million to 140 million unique TCR beta sequences from 150 million to 200 million T cells. An early release that covered more than 550 HLA-typed donors contained approximately 300 gigabases of sequencing data and around 80 million unique TCR sequences. The genetic ancestry cluster associated with self-reported Caucasian donors included about four fifths of the roughly 400 genotyped donors. The aim of the study was to test whether cataloging public T cell receptors could identify signatures of past pathogen exposure. Using immunosequencing, the study profiled T cell repertoires from 500 to 800 subjects and related those repertoires to cytomegalovirus serostatus. A separate validation cohort of roughly 130 different subjects was used in addition to the roughly 620-subject first cohort. To predict cytomegalovirus infection status, the study brought together high-throughput TCR immunosequencing, statistical association of individual TCRs with disease status, and machine learning. A later analysis re-examined previously published TCR beta repertoires from about 670 donors and added high-resolution HLA genotyping to investigate patterns of TCR occurrence. Rather than drawing on any new phenotypic data, the later analysis identified candidate immune exposures from TCR beta sequences and the way those sequences occurred across donors. To decide whether each TCR beta V gene segment behaved as functional or pseudogenic, an earlier analysis of approximately 600 of the donors relied on high-throughput TCR beta sequencing. Donor age, sex, ethnicity and CMV serostatus were compiled alongside the repertoire data. A later genetic analysis took genome-wide SNP genotypes for about three fifths of the roughly 700 donors and used that subset as a discovery cohort. All discovery cohort repertoires had been generated using a single sequencing platform. HLA typing covered class I and class II loci at four-digit resolution. Typing coverage differed by locus: A, B, C, DRB1 and DQB1 were typed in roughly 620-630 donors, DQA1 in 522, DPA1 in around 580, and DPB1 in roughly 450. Roughly 5 DR-DQ haplotypes were handled as single units for association and clustering, since linkage in the cohort was strong. Across under 500 genotyped donors of the cohort, an average of approximately 200,000 unique TCR beta nucleotide sequences per donor were sequenced, and roughly 20% of those sequences were non-productive. Here is what the overall study found, with its caveats: Roughly uniform sequencing depth across donors was assumed in presence/absence analyses, although this assumption may not hold. About 15 rarely observed V segments, including chromosome 9 orphons, were excluded from the earlier analysis of approximately 500 of the donors because counts were too low. In this cohort, only TCR beta chains were sequenced, and detectable features were limited by the absence of alpha or paired-chain data. It was suggested by the authors that the approach could potentially be generalized to other disease states and immunological phenotypes. In a later genetic analysis, a missense DCLRE1C variant was associated with V-gene and J-gene trimming of TCR beta chains, and the association was replicated in an independent cohort. The 87-base-pair reads could not distinguish some IMGT-functional V segments, including TRBV6-2 and TRBV6-3, so those segments were excluded. In a later analysis, HLA-associated TCR beta chains showed more clonal expansion and lower generation probabilities than non-associated chains that were equally common. The classifier was reported to diagnose cytomegalovirus status with high specificity and sensitivity in both the original cohort and the validation cohort. In an earlier analysis of about 540 of the donors, most TCR beta V segments were observed in productive rearrangements about 87% or about 30% of the time, broadly matching IMGT annotations. Linkage disequilibrium might explain the correlated functional status among segregating V segments, but an unknown experimental factor could not be excluded. According to a later analysis, parvovirus B19, influenza, CMV and Epstein-Barr virus appeared linked to several top co-occurrence clusters. In vitro tests confirmed that three of the cytomegalovirus-associated TCR beta chains recognize cytomegalovirus antigens. In a later genetic analysis, fewer N-insertions in productive TCRs were reported among donors in an Asian-associated ancestry cluster than the roughly 640-donor mean. The study listed 164 TCR beta chains as associated with cytomegalovirus. Most CMV-associated TCR beta chains appeared to be HLA-restricted in a later analysis, and the HLA associations seemed to be driven largely by CMV exposure. Strong co-occurrence of HLA alleles, especially DR and DQ, made assigning TCR associations to individual alleles difficult. The only immune exposure information available for the cohort was CMV serostatus. In a later analysis, 16,951 TCR beta sequences were associated with specific HLA alleles at a false discovery rate of 0.05. A further reported finding was that TCR beta sequences accurately predicted the HLA-A and HLA-B alleles for most subjects in the first cohort. HLA typing was unavailable for some donors at each locus, so association tests used only the typed subset. A cluster of highly shared sequence variants was judged likely to be a technical artifact of the sequencing pipeline. A later analysis found that TCR association rates varied across HLA loci, with DRB1 alleles showing the most associated TCRs and HLA-C alleles the fewest. While some public TCRs were present in many individuals, most TCR sequences turned up only very rarely across donors.

In total, fewer than 750 healthy bone marrow donors made up the cohort. All cohort members were sampled while nominally healthy, although unrecorded immune exposures were likely present. The donor tested CMV seronegative, placing the donor among the 300 to 400 seronegative members of the cohort. Every donor gave a peripheral blood sample, and the peripheral blood mononuclear cells from that sample were used for TCR beta sequencing. The Qiagen DNeasy Blood Extraction Kit was used to extract genomic DNA from the blood cell samples. Libraries were built with the immunoSEQ multiplex PCR assay. For the multiplex PCR, a mixture combining 60 forward primers for TCR Vbeta segments and 13 reverse primers for TCR Jbeta segments was used. The CDR3 region of rearranged TCR beta genes was amplified from genomic DNA by a multiplex PCR assay. The Illumina HiSeq System was used to sequence the amplified TCR beta libraries as 87-base-pair reads. The authors processed their data as follows. Across the 600 to 700 repertoires, a later analysis counted approximately 75 million unique TCR beta chains, roughly 11 million of which were shared by at least two donors. Raw reads were error-corrected and collapsed into unique sequences by a nearest-neighbor algorithm in which closely related sequences were merged to remove PCR and sequencing errors. V, D and J gene segments were assigned by aligning CDR3 sequences to IMGT reference sequences. Each retained sequence needed at least a six-nucleotide match to both a V gene segment and a J gene segment. A rearrangement counted as productive if the CDR3 had no stop codons and remained in frame with V and J, and every other rearrangement counted as non-productive. CDR3 was defined by IMGT convention, running from the second conserved V-encoded cysteine to the conserved J-encoded phenylalanine. The earlier analysis of about 570 of the donors excluded any sequence lacking an unambiguous match to a single V gene segment. In an earlier analysis of approximately 590 of the donors, a V segment was called functional when productive rearrangements were above 56.7%, and segregating when the standard deviation between donors exceeded 5%. A statistical classification framework was built for diagnosing cytomegalovirus status from the catalog of TCR beta chain sequences. V and J gene assignment, in a later analysis, came from comparing TCR nucleotide sequences with IMGT/GENE-DB human TR gene sequences. A later analysis assigned CDR3 sequences and most-parsimonious VDJ recombination scenarios with the TCRdist pipeline. A later analysis defined each TCR beta chain by its CDR3 amino acid sequence plus V-gene family, and excluded reads lacking a unique V-gene family. As a way to deal with suspected cross-contamination and a sequencing artifact, a later analysis dropped approximately 570 nucleotide sequences that were highly shared and had low generation probability. A later analysis calculated a clonal expansion index for each public chain from normalized within-repertoire ranks of inferred template counts. In a later analysis, generation probabilities were computed with a VDJ recombination model fitted to out-of-frame rearrangements, and the resulting probabilities were checked against IGoR. In a later analysis, TCR-TCR, TCR-HLA and TCR-CMV co-occurrence was scored with hypergeometric tests, and a repertoire-size bias correction was applied to TCR pairs. In a later analysis, false discovery rates were estimated by permuting HLA or CMV assignments 20 times. In a later analysis, co-occurring TCRs were grouped with DBSCAN, and TCRdist sequence similarity was added when clustering was performed within HLA-allele-positive subsets. Co-occurrence clustering excluded repertoires with fewer than 30,000 or more than 120,000 public chains, plus five with anomalous nucleotide sharing. In TCRdb, the immuneACCESS table is reduced to in-frame sequences with V and J assigned. These tables do not hold every clone; where another copy was compared, an unresolved V gene accounts for under half, and the others remain unexplained. Clone size and V and J calls were adopted from that table, with D and trimming inferred from the DNA. For this sample the table gives 190,000 or so clones, of which approximately 80% were detected only once. The ten most abundant clones make up about 0.64% of the sample.

This clone was observed a single time. The target of this receptor is not known. Base quality data are lacking; no much larger clone is found one base away. Trimming costs V 5 bases and J 4 bases, and their ends lie 9 bases apart. The CDR3 covers 13 residues, taking in both the cysteine and the phenylalanine. The kept DNA is CDR3 alone, 39 bases in frame from the first base. CDR1 and CDR2, looked up from the germline V gene, are SGHAT and FQNNGV. Sample: PBMCs. This sequence originates from a boy between 10 and 17 years old in good health and CMV-seronegative. The chain is made from TRBV11-2 and TRBJ1-5, with no confidently assigned D gene. CDR3 sequence: CASSLRVNQPQHF. The base sequence is TGTGCCAGCAGCCTCCGGGTGAATCAGCCCCAGCATTTT.